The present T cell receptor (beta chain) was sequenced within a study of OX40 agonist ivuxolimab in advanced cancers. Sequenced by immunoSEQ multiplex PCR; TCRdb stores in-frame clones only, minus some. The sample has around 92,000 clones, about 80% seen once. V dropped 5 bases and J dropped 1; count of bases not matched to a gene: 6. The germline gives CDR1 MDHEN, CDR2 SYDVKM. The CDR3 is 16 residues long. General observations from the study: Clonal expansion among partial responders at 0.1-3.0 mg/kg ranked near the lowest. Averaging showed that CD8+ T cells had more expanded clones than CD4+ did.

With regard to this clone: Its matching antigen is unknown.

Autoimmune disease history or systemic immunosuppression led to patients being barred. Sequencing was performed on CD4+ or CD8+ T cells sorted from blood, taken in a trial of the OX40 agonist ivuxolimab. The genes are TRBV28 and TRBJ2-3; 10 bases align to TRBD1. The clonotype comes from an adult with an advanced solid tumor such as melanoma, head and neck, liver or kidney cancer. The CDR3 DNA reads TGTGCCAGCAGTGACTGGGACAGGGGTCGCACAGATACGCAGTATTTT. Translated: CASSDWDRGRTDTQYF.